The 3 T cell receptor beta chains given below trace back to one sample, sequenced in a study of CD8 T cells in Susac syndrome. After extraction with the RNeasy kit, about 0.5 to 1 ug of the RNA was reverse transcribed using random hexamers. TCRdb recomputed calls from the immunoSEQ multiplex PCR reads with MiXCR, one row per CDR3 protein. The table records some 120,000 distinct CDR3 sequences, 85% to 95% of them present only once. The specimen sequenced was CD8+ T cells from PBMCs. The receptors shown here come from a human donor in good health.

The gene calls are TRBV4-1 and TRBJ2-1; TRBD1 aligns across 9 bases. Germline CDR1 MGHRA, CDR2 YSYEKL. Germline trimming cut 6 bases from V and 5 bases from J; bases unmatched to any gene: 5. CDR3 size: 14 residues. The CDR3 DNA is TGCGCCAGCAGTCCCCGACAGGGGGACAATGAGCAGTTCTTC. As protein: CASSPRQGDNEQFF.

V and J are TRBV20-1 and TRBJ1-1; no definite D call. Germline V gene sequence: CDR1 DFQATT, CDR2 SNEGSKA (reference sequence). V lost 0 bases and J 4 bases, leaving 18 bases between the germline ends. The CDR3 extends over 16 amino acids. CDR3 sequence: CSARDLRTASGTEAFF. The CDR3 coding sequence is TGCAGTGCTAGAGATTTAAGAACGGCGTCAGGCACTGAAGCTTTCTTT.

The CDR3 sequence: CASSQGYPQGNEQFF. DNA for the CDR3: TGTGCCAGCAGTCAAGGATACCCGCAGGGGAATGAGCAGTTCTTC. The chain has TRBV27 and TRBJ2-1; the D gene is possibly TRBD1 (6 bases). V lost 5 bases and J 7 bases, leaving 18 bases between the germline ends. This CDR3 has 15 amino acids. Germline V lookup: CDR1 MNHEY, CDR2 SMNVEV (reference sequence).